This record looks at one TCR beta chain sequence and its context. No antigen is known for it. The data were obtained in a study of cytomegalovirus exposure and HLA in healthy donors. Findings and limits, study-wide: Earlier results showed most TCR beta V segments being productive about 87% or about 30% of the time. Reported findings show TCR beta sequences accurately forecast HLA-A and HLA-B alleles in most subjects.

CDR1 and CDR2 from the germline V gene are SEHNR and FQNEAQ (reference sequence). The J segment lost 5 bases and the V segment lost 8 bases, leaving 11 bases of the junction unmatched. The CDR3 has 14 residues. Primers: 60 Vbeta forward and 13 Jbeta reverse. Produced via immunoSEQ multiplex PCR; TCRdb's table is partial and in-frame only. Among 250,000 to 350,000 clones, around 80% were seen once, and the ten largest hold 0.3%. The chain links TRBV7-9 to TRBJ2-5; 7 bases map to TRBD1. The specimen sequenced was PBMCs. The sequence was obtained from a girl aged 2-15 years in good health and CMV-seronegative. CDR3 nucleotide sequence: TGTGCCAGCGGCCCGACAGGGATGGTGGAGACCCAGTACTTC. Amino acid sequence: CASGPTGMVETQYF.